This T cell receptor (beta chain) emerged from a study of shared clonotypes between healthy human individuals. Study-level points and caveats: It was expected that sequencing depth would affect clonotype sharing among donors.

A note on this clone: What it binds is unknown.

Trimming took 1 base from V and 1 from J; bases not matched to a gene: 10. The germline V gene has CDR1 MDHEN and CDR2 SYDVKM. The CDR3 has 17 residues. Sequenced by immunoSEQ multiplex PCR; TCRdb stores in-frame clones only, minus some. The data contain approximately 88,000 clones, roughly three quarters of them singletons. The sample consisted of memory CD8+ T cells sorted from blood. This sample's subset: CD45RO+ cells pooled with CCR7-negative TemRA cells. The chain is built from TRBV28 and TRBJ2-7; TRBD1 matches at 7 bases. The receptor's source is a man aged 30 to 45 in good health. CDR3 sequence reads: CASSLSVGQITSYEQYF. The CDR3 nucleotides read TGTGCCAGCAGTTTATCGGTGGGACAGATAACTTCCTACGAGCAGTACTTC.